Listed here are 12 T cell receptor beta chains from one sample, sequenced in a study of blood T cell repertoires in COVID-19. Here immunoSEQ multiplex PCR was the method, and the copy in TCRdb shows in-frame clones only, minus some. Of around 200,000 clones detected, 79% appear once; the ten largest clones hold about 6.5%. The source material was peripheral blood. Receptors were obtained from a woman between 40 and 50 years old with COVID-19, enrolled during active disease.

This chain links TRBV27 with TRBJ1-1; 7 bases fit TRBD1. This CDR3 region has 15 residues. CDR1 and CDR2 (germline): MNHEY, SMNVEV (reference sequence). Trimming at V came to 2 bases and at J to 4 bases, leaving 7 bases not matched to a gene. In nucleotides, the CDR3 is TGTGCCAGCAGTTTAGACAGGGAAGGGACCACTGAAGCTTTCTTT. It codes for CASSLDREGTTEAFF.

This clone was seen only a few times. The chain uses TRBV11-2 and TRBJ2-3; TRBD2 matches 8 bases. This CDR3 has 13 residues. V lost 8 bases to trimming and J lost 2 bases; unmatched junction nucleotides: 3. Germline V gene data show CDR1 as SGHAT and CDR2 as FQNNGV. The CDR3 DNA follows: TGTGCCAGCCGGGGGGGCCCCACAGATACGCAGTATTTT. Translating it yields CASRGGPTDTQYF.

This clone was counted between two and nine times. The rearrangement joins TRBV5-1 to TRBJ2-7, with 10 nucleotides matching TRBD1. With V trimmed by 6 bases and J by 6 bases, 12 bases remained unmatched. This CDR3 contains 15 residues. Per germline, CDR1 SGHRS and CDR2 YFSETQ. The CDR3 DNA reads TGCGCCAGCACCGCGACAGGGGGCGGGGTAGGCGAGCAGTACTTC. Translating gives CASTATGGGVGEQYF.

V is TRBV2 and J is TRBJ1-5; D gene unclear. V was shortened by 6 bases and J by 0 bases, with 9 bases between the two germline ends. This CDR3 has 14 residues. The germline gives CDR1 SNHLY, CDR2 FYNNEI. This CDR3 reads CASSRDYSNQPQHF. As DNA, the CDR3 is TGTGCCAGCAGCCGGGATTATAGCAATCAGCCCCAGCATTTT.

The chain is built from TRBV19 and TRBJ1-2; 7 bases agree with TRBD1. Germline CDR1 is LNHDA and CDR2 is SQIVND (reference sequence). The V and J ends lost 3 bases and 4 bases, in that order; junction bases with no gene match: 5. This CDR3 is built from 14 residues. The DNA for the CDR3 is TGTGCCAGTAGTATCAGGTCAGGGGGCTATGGCTACACCTTC. Translation: CASSIRSGGYGYTF.

The V gene is TRBV7-2, the J gene TRBJ2-1; 10 positions match TRBD1. CDR1 and CDR2 from the germline V gene are SGHTA and FQGNSA. CDR3 length: 15 residues. V lost 5 bases, J lost 7 bases, and 8 bases stayed unmatched. CDR3 nucleotide sequence: TGTGCCAGCAGCAGGACCGGGACAGGGGCGAATGAGCAGTTCTTC. Encoded protein: CASSRTGTGANEQFF.

As to this clone: A single base separates this from a much larger clone, so it may be a read error. This chain connects TRBV30 to TRBJ1-1, with D uncertain. The CDR3 sequence is 13 residues long. Trimming stripped 0 bases from V and 1 base from J, with 6 bases between. Germline V gene data show CDR1 as GTSNPN and CDR2 as SVGIG (reference sequence). In DNA, the CDR3 is TGTGCCTGGAGTGTACAGAGGAACACTGAAGCTTTCTTT. The encoded protein is CAWSVQRNTEAFF.

This chain joins TRBV11-3 and TRBJ2-5, with D unresolved. The CDR3 contains 14 residues. Trimming left V 1 base short and J 3 bases short, with 9 bases between. Germline values: CDR1 SGHNT, CDR2 YENEEA. The CDR3 here is CASSLAGPKETQYF. The CDR3 bases are TGTGCCAGCAGCTTAGCTGGCCCCAAAGAGACCCAGTACTTC.

V gene TRBV6-6 combines with J gene TRBJ1-2; perhaps TRBD1 as D (5 bases). Per germline, CDR1 MNHNY and CDR2 SVGAGI (reference sequence). This CDR3 region has 14 residues. The V gene lost 2 bases and the J gene lost 6 bases, with 13 bases spanning the gap. The CDR3 DNA follows: TGTGCCAGCAGTTACGGGTCAGGGAGGGATGGCTACACCTTC. Protein sequence: CASSYGSGRDGYTF.

This CDR3 is CACPGTGELFF. CDR3 nucleotides: TGTGCCTGTCCAGGGACCGGGGAGCTGTTTTTT. The chain combines TRBV30 with TRBJ2-2; TRBD1 might be the D (5 bases). There are 11 residues in the CDR3. Germline CDR1 and CDR2: GTSNPN and SVGIG (reference sequence). Trimming removed 6 bases at V and 5 bases at J, with 7 bases between. Complete variable domain (other parts from reference TRBV30 and TRBJ2-2): SQTIHQWPATLVQPVGSPLSLECTVEGTSNPNLYWYRQAAGRGLQLLFYSVGIGQISSEVPQNLSASRPQDRQFILSSKKLLLSDSGFYLCACPGTGELFFGEGSRLTVL.

V gene TRBV6-2 or TRBV6-3 combines with J gene TRBJ1-6, with D unresolved. Between the trimmed V and J ends, which lost 2 bases and 8 bases, there was a span of 7 bases. Germline lookup yields CDR1 MNHEY and CDR2 SVGEGT. CDR3 length: 13 residues. CDR3 DNA sequence: TGTGCCAGCAGTTACGGGCTCGATTCACCCCTCCACTTT. Amino acid sequence: CASSYGLDSPLHF.

Here the CDR3 DNA reads TGTGCCAGCACCCTACTAGCGGGGGGTTTCACCGGGGAGCTGTTTTTT. The encoded protein is CASTLLAGGFTGELFF. The V call is TRBV7-2, the J call TRBJ2-2, with 12 positions matching TRBD2. From germline, CDR1 is SGHTA and CDR2 FQGNSA. This CDR3 has 16 amino acids. V gave up 7 bases and J gave up 4 bases; unmatched junction bases: 7.